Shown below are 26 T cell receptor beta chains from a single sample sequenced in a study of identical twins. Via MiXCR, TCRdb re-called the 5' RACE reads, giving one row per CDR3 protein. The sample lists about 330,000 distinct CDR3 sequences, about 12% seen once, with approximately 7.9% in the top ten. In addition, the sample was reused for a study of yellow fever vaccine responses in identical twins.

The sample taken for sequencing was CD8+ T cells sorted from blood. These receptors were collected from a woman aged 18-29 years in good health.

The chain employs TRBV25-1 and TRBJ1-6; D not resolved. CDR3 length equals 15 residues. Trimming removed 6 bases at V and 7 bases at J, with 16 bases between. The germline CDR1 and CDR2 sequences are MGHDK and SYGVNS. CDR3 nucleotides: TGTGCCAGCAGGGCCCCCGAGGAGACAAATTCACCCCTCCACTTT. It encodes CASRAPEETNSPLHF. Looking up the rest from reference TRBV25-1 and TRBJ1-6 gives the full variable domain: EADIYQTPRYLVIGTGKKITLECSQTMGHDKMYWYQQDPGMELHLIHYSYGVNSTEKGDLSSESTVSRIRTEHFPLTLESARPSHTSQYLCASRAPEETNSPLHFGNGTRLTVT.

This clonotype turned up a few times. This CDR3 reads CASSNNSGRSLDEQFF. The CDR3, as DNA: TGTGCCAGCAGTAATAATAGCGGGAGAAGTTTGGATGAGCAGTTCTTC. V usage is TRBV28 and J usage is TRBJ2-1; 9 nucleotides align to TRBD2. Trimming took 5 bases from V and 8 from J; bases not matched to a gene: 13. The CDR3 consists of 16 residues. CDR1 is MDHEN, CDR2 SYDVKM, per germline.

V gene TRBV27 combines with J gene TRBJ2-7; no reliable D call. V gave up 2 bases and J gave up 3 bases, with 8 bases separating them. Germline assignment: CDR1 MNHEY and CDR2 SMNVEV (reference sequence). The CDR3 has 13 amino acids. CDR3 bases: TGTGCCAGCAGTTTAACCATCAACTACGAGCAGTACTTC. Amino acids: CASSLTINYEQYF.

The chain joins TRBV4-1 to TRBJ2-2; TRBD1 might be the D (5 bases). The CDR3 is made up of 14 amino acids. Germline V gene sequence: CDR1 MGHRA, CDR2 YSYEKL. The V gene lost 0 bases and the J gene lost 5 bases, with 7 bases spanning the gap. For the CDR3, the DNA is TGCGCCAGCAGCCAAGAAGGGGTTACCGGGGAGCTGTTTTTT. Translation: CASSQEGVTGELFF.

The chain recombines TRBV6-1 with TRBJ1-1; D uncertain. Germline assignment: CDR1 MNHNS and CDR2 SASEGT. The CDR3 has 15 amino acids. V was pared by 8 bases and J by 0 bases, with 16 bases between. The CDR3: CASSIRPEMNTEAFF. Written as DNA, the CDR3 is TGTGCCAGCTCAATACGACCCGAAATGAACACTGAAGCTTTCTTT.

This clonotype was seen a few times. CDR3 sequence (DNA): TGTGCCAGCAGTTTCACCCCCCAGTACGAGCAGTACGTC. Protein: CASSFTPQYEQYV. The genes are TRBV28 and TRBJ2-7; D remains ambiguous. The CDR3 extends over 13 amino acids. The germline gives CDR1 MDHEN, CDR2 SYDVKM. V lost 3 bases and J 4 bases, leaving 10 bases between the germline ends.

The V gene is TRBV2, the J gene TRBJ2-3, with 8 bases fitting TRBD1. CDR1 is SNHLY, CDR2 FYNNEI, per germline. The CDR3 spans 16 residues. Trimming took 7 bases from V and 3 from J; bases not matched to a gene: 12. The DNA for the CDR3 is TGTGCCAGCACCGACTCCGAGCAGGGGGCAACAGATACGCAGTATTTT. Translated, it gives CASTDSEQGATDTQYF.

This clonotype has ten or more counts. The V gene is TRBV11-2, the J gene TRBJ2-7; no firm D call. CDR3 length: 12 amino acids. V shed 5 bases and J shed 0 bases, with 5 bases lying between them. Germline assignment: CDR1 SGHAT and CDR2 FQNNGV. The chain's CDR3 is CASSTNSYEQYF. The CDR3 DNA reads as TGTGCCAGCAGCACTAACTCCTACGAGCAGTACTTC.

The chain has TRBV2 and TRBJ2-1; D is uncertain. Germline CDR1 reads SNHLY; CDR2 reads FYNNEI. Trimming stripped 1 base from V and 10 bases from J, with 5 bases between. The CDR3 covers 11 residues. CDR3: CASSEGTEQFF. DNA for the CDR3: TGTGCCAGCAGTGAAGGAACCGAGCAGTTCTTC.

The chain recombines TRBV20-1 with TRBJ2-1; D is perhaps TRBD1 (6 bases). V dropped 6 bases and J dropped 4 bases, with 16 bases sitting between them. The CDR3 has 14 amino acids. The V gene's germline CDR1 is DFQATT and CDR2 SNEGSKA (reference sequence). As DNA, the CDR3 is TGCAGTGCCAGACAGGCGTCCCTATACAATGAGCAGTTCTTC. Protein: CSARQASLYNEQFF.

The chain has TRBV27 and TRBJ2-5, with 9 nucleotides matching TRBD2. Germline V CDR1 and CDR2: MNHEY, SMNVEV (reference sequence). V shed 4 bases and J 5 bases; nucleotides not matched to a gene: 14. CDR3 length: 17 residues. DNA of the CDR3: TGTGCCAGCAGTTCCTGGCTCGCGGGAGGGCTTCGGGAGACCCAGTACTTC. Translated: CASSSWLAGGLRETQYF.

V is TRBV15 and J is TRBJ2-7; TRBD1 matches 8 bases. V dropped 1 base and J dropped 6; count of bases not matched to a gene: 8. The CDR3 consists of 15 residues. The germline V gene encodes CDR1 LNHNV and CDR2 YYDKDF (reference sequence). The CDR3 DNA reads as TGTGCCACCAGCAGAGGTAGGGACAGGTACACCGAGCAGTACTTC. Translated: CATSRGRDRYTEQYF.

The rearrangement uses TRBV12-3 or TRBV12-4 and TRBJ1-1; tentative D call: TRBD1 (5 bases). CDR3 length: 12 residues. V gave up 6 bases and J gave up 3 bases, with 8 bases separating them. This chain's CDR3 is CASSKGYTEAFF. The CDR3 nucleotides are TGTGCCAGCAGCAAGGGGTACACTGAAGCTTTCTTT.

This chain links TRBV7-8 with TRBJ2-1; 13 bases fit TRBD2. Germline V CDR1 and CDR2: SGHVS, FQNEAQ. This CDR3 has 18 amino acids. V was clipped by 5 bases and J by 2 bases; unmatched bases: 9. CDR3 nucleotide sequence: TGTGCCAGCAGCCCAGGGGGACTAGCGGGGAGCCCCTACAATGAGCAGTTCTTC. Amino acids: CASSPGGLAGSPYNEQFF.

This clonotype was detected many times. CDR3 region: CASSITGEWETQYF. DNA for the CDR3: TGTGCCAGCAGTATAACAGGGGAGTGGGAGACCCAGTACTTC. The genes are TRBV28 and TRBJ2-5; 7 positions match TRBD1. With 5 bases clipped from V and 5 bases from J, the junction kept 8 bases outside the gene matches. The CDR3 runs to 14 residues. The V gene's germline CDR1 is MDHEN and CDR2 SYDVKM. Looking up the rest from reference TRBV28 and TRBJ2-5 gives the full variable domain: DVKVTQSSRYLVKRTGEKVFLECVQDMDHENMFWYRQDPGLGLRLIYFSYDVKMKEKGDIPEGYSVSREKKERFSLILESASTNQTSMYLCASSITGEWETQYFGPGTRLLVL.

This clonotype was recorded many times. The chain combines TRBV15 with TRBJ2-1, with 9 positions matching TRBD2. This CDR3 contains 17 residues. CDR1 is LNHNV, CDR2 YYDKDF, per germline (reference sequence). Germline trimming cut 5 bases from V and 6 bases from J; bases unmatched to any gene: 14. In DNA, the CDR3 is TGTGCCACCAGCTCACCCGGGAGACTAGCGGAGATCAATGAGCAGTTCTTC. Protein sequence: CATSSPGRLAEINEQFF.

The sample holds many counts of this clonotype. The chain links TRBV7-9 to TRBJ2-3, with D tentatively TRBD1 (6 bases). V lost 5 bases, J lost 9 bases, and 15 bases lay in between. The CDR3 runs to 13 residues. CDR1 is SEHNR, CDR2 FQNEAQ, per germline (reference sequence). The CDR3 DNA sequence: TGTGCCAGCAGCCCCGAAACAGGGTGGACGCAGTATTTT. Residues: CASSPETGWTQYF. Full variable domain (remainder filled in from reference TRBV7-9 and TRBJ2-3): DTGVSQNPRHKITKRGQNVTFRCDPISEHNRLYWYRQTLGQGPEFLTYFQNEAQLEKSRLLSDRFSAERPKGSFSTLEIQRTEQGDSAMYLCASSPETGWTQYFGPGTRLTVL.

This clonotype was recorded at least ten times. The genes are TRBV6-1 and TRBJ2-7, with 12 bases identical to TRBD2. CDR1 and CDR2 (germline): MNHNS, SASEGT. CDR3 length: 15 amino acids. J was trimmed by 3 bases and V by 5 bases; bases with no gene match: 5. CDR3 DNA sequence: TGTGCCAGCAGTCCCGCTAGCGGGGGGGGCTACGAGCAGTACGTC. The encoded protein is CASSPASGGGYEQYV.

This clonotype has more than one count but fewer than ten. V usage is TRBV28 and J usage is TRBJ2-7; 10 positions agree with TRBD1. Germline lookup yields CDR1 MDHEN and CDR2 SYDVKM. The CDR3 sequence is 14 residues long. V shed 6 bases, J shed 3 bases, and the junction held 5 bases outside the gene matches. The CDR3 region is CASSPDRGVYEQYF. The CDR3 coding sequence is TGTGCCAGCAGCCCGGACAGGGGGGTCTACGAGCAGTACTTC. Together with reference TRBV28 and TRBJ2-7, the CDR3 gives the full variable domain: DVKVTQSSRYLVKRTGEKVFLECVQDMDHENMFWYRQDPGLGLRLIYFSYDVKMKEKGDIPEGYSVSREKKERFSLILESASTNQTSMYLCASSPDRGVYEQYFGPGTRLTVT.

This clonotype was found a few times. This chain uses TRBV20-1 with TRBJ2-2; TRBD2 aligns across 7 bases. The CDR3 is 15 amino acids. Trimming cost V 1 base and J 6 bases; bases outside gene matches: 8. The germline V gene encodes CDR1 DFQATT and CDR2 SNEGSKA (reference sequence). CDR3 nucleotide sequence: TGCAGTGCTAGAGGGGGGGGAGGGCCCCCCGGGGAGCTGTTTTTT. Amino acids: CSARGGGGPPGELFF.

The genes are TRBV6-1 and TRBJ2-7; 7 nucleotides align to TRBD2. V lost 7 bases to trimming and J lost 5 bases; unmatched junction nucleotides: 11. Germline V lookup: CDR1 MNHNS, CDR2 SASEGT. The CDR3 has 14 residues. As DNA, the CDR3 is TGTGCCAGCAAGCCGGGGGGAAGGGTCCACGAGCAGTACTTC. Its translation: CASKPGGRVHEQYF.

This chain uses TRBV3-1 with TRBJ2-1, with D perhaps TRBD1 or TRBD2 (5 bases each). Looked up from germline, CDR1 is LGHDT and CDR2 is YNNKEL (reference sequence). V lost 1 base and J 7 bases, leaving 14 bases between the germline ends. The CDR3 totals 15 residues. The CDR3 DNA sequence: TGTGCCAGCAGCCAAGTGGGGCTTCCGGGGAATGAGCAGTTCTTC. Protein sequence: CASSQVGLPGNEQFF.

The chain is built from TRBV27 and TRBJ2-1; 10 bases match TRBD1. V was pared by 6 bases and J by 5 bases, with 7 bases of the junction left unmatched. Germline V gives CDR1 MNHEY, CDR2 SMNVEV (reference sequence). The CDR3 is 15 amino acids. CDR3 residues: CASSHGQGGNNEQFF. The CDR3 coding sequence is TGTGCCAGCAGCCATGGACAGGGGGGTAACAATGAGCAGTTCTTC.

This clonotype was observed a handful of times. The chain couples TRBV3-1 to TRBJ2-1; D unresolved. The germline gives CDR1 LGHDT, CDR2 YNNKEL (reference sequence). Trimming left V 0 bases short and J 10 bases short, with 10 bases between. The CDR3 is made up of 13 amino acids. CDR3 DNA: TGTGCCAGCAGCCAAGAAAATAAAGGGGAGCAGTTCTTC. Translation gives CASSQENKGEQFF.

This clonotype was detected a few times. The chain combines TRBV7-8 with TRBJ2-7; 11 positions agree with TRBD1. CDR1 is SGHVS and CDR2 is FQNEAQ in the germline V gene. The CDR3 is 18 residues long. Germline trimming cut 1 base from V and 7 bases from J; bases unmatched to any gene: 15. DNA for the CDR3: TGTGCCAGCAGCTTAGATTCAGCACAGGGACAGGGGGGTTATGAGCAGTACTTC. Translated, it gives CASSLDSAQGQGGYEQYF.

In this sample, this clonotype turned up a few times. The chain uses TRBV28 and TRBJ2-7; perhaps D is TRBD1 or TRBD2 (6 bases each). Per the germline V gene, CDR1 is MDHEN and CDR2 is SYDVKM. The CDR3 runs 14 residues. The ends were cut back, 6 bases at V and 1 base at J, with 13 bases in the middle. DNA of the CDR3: TGTGCCAGCAGCCAACAAGGGGGGTCCTACGAGCAGTACGTC. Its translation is CASSQQGGSYEQYV.